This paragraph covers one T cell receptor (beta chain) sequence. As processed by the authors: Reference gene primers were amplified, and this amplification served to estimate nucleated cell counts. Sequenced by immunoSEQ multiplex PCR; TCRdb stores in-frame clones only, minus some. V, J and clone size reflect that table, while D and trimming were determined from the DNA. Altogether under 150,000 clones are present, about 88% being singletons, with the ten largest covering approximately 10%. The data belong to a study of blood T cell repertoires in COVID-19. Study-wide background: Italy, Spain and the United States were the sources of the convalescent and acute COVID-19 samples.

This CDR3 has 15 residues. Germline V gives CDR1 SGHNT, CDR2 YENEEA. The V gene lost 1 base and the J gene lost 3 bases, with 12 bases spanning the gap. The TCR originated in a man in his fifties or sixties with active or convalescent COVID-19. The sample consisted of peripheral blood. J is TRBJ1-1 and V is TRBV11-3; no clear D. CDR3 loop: CASSLAGGEDTEAFF. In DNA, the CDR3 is TGTGCCAGCAGCTTAGCAGGTGGGGAGGACACTGAAGCTTTCTTT.